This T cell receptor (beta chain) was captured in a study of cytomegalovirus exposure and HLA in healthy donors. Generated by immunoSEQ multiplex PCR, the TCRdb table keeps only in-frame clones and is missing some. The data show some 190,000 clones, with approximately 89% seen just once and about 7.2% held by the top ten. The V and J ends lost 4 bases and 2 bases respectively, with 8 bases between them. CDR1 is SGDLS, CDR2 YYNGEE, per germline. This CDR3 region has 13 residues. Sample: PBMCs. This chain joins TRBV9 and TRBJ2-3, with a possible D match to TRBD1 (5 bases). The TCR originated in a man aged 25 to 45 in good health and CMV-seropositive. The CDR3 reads CASSLGDTDTQYF. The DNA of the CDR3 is TGTGCCAGCAGCTTAGGGGACACAGATACGCAGTATTTT.